This TCR beta chain was found in a study of blood T cells in healthy people across ages. Study conclusions and caveats: Per million T cells, TCR beta diversity dropped about linearly as age rose. With unsorted PBMCs, a conclusive comparison of naive versus antigen-experienced cells was not possible.

Then a second PCR, running roughly 6 to 12 cycles, was carried out with a sample-barcoded 5' primer and a J-beta primer mix. TCRdb re-called the 5' RACE reads with MiXCR, one entry per CDR3 protein. The repertoire includes about 1,600,000 distinct CDR3 sequences, approximately 40% of them detected once, and 7% to 9.5% sits in the top ten. This CDR3 region has 14 residues. Germline V gene sequence: CDR1 LGHDT, CDR2 YNNKEL (reference sequence). V lost 1 base, J lost 6 bases, and 11 bases lay in between. This clonotype occurred a few times. As yet, its antigen is unknown. The sequenced sample was blood. V usage is TRBV3-1 and J usage is TRBJ2-3; D may be TRBD2 (5 bases). This TCR came from a woman in her late teens or twenties in good health. CDR3 in amino acids: CASSQVGEGDTQYF. DNA of the CDR3: TGTGCCAGCAGCCAAGTGGGAGAGGGCGATACGCAGTATTTT.